One sample yielded the 2 T cell receptor beta chains listed below, sequenced in a study of beta chain features in type 1 diabetes. Findings and limits, study-wide: TCRB CDR3s from Type 1 diabetes patients were moderately but significantly shorter in all four CD4+ subsets.

Isolated RNA was reverse transcribed in full, so expressed TCRB transcripts were sequenced. Some clones are missing from TCRdb's copy, which holds only in-frame ones; the method was immunoSEQ multiplex PCR. This repertoire shows around 710,000 clones, 12% found once; its top ten account for more than 0.1%. Their antigen targets remain unknown. Sequences were obtained from naive CD4+ T cells from blood. These receptors came from a man aged 25 to 40 with type 1 diabetes.

This clone occurred a few times. V is TRBV9 and J is TRBJ2-1; 9 bases line up with TRBD2. The ends lost 5 bases at V and 1 base at J; junction bases unmatched: 4. Germline V CDR1 and CDR2: SGDLS, YYNGEE. This CDR3 region has 15 residues. In DNA, the CDR3 is TGTGCCAGCAGTATGAGCGGGGGGTCCTACAATGAGCAGTTCTTC. Encoded protein: CASSMSGGSYNEQFF. The whole variable domain, filled in from reference TRBV9 and TRBJ2-1, reads DSGVTQTPKHLITATGQRVTLRCSPRSGDLSVYWYQQSLDQGLQFLIQYYNGEERAKGNILERFSAQQFPDLHSELNLSSLELGDSALYFCASSMSGGSYNEQFFGPGTRLTVL.

The CDR3 is CSVKGHPYEQYF. The CDR3 DNA follows: TGCAGCGTTAAGGGACATCCCTACGAGCAGTACTTC. J is TRBJ2-7 and V is TRBV29-1; D possibly corresponds to TRBD1 (6 bases). CDR1 is SQVTM and CDR2 is ANQGSEA in the germline V gene. V lost 5 bases to trimming and J lost 2 bases, with 10 bases between them. The CDR3 covers 12 residues.